One and the same sample provided the 11 T cell receptor beta chains below, sequenced in a study of shared clonotypes between healthy human individuals. Method: immunoSEQ multiplex PCR; TCRdb's copy keeps in-frame clones and lacks some. The sample lists 2 million to 2.5 million clones; 92% were seen once. The sequencing sample was made of naive CD4+ T cells from PBMCs. Subset meaning: CD45RA+ positively selected. These receptors originate from a man aged 18 to 30 in good health. Some clones in this sample may be carry-over from other donors' samples.

The genes are TRBV6-1 and TRBJ1-4; 7 nucleotides align to TRBD1. The CDR3 spans 14 residues. The V gene end was trimmed by 1 base and the J gene end by 5 bases; junction bases not matched to a gene: 1. Germline loops: CDR1 MNHNS, CDR2 SASEGT. This CDR3 is CASSEGTGNEKLFF. CDR3 bases: TGTGCCAGCAGTGAAGGGACAGGAAATGAAAAACTGTTTTTT.

The V gene is TRBV5-5, the J gene TRBJ1-4; maybe TRBD1 (5 bases). The CDR3 contains 14 residues. Trimming removed 4 bases from V and 3 bases from J, with 10 bases in between. Germline V gene sequence: CDR1 SGHKS, CDR2 YYEKEE (reference sequence). The CDR3 DNA sequence: TGTGCCAGCAGCCAGGGATTCTCTAATGAAAAACTGTTTTTT. This gives the protein CASSQGFSNEKLFF.

This clone was recorded once. V usage is TRBV28 and J usage is TRBJ2-1, with TRBD2 as a possible D gene (6 bases). CDR3 size: 16 residues. V was trimmed by 6 bases and J by 4 bases, leaving 19 bases between them. Germline V lookup: CDR1 MDHEN, CDR2 SYDVKM. CDR3 amino acids: CASSIGTPPFYNEQFF. The DNA for the CDR3 is TGTGCCAGCAGCATCGGGACTCCCCCTTTTTACAATGAGCAGTTCTTC.

The genes are TRBV11-2 and TRBJ2-5, with 7 bases that match TRBD1. Near its end, the DNA agrees better with TRBJ2-7, so the J call may be wrong. Per the germline V gene, CDR1 is SGHAT and CDR2 is FQNNGV. The CDR3 spans 15 residues. CDR3 residues: CASGSRDRLAYEQYF. The DNA for the CDR3 is TGTGCCAGCGGCAGCCGGGACAGACTGGCTTACGAGCAGTACTTC.

For this clone: The identical CDR3 is also encoded by other nucleotide sequences in the sample. This chain links TRBV5-1 with TRBJ1-2, with a weak D call TRBD1 (5 bases). This CDR3 region has 14 residues. The V end lost 4 bases, the J end lost 2 bases, and 12 bases lay between the germline ends. Germline V CDR1 and CDR2: SGHRS, YFSETQ. As DNA, the CDR3 is TGCGCCAGCAGCCTAGGGGACGGAAACTATGGCTACACCTTC. Translated: CASSLGDGNYGYTF. Full variable domain (missing parts from reference TRBV5-1 and TRBJ1-2): KAGVTQTPRYLIKTRGQQVTLSCSPISGHRSVSWYQQTPGQGLQFLFEYFSETQRNKGNFPGRFSGRQFSNSRSEMNVSTLELGDSALYLCASSLGDGNYGYTFGSGTRLTVV.

The DNA of the CDR3 is TGTGCCAGCAGCTCAAGCGGGAGCCACCAAGAGACCCAGTACTTC. This gives the protein CASSSSGSHQETQYF. The chain has TRBV11-2 and TRBJ2-5, with 8 bases that match TRBD2. Germline V CDR1 and CDR2: SGHAT, FQNNGV. The CDR3 runs 15 residues. The J segment lost 0 bases and the V segment lost 4 bases, leaving 4 bases of the junction unmatched.

Turning to this clone: This specimen includes other DNA sequences encoding the same CDR3. The rearrangement uses TRBV6-5 and TRBJ2-7, with D maybe TRBD1 (5 bases). CDR3 size: 11 residues. The germline V gene encodes CDR1 MNHEY and CDR2 SVGAGI. Trimming cost V 5 bases and J 7 bases, with 9 bases left between them. In DNA form, the CDR3 reads TGTGCCAGCAGTACAGGTGGAGAGCAGTACTTC. Amino acids: CASSTGGEQYF.

This chain connects TRBV7-2 to TRBJ2-3; the D gene is possibly TRBD2 (6 bases). The CDR3 covers 12 residues. V was clipped by 5 bases and J by 6 bases, with 9 bases between them. From germline, CDR1 is SGHTA and CDR2 FQGNSA. DNA for the CDR3: TGTGCCAGCAGCCCGGGGAGGGATACGCAGTATTTT. Protein sequence: CASSPGRDTQYF.

This chain uses TRBV29-1 with TRBJ2-1, with D tentatively TRBD2 (5 bases). The V gene's germline CDR1 is SQVTM and CDR2 ANQGSEA. The CDR3 covers 13 residues. Trimming stripped 7 bases from V and 6 bases from J, with 16 bases between. CDR3 region: CSAEGLYFNEQFF. Written as DNA, the CDR3 is TGCAGCGCCGAGGGCCTCTACTTCAATGAGCAGTTCTTC.

As DNA, the CDR3 is TGTGCCAGCAGTGGACTGCGGGGCCCCGAAAACATTCAGTACTTC. It is translated as CASSGLRGPENIQYF. The chain combines TRBV6-1 with TRBJ2-4; D may be TRBD2 (6 bases). Germline assignment: CDR1 MNHNS and CDR2 SASEGT. V gave up 4 bases and J gave up 5 bases, with 15 bases separating them. The CDR3 is 15 amino acids.

The chain combines TRBV10-3 with TRBJ1-2, with D hard to call. CDR3 size: 11 residues. Germline V lookup: CDR1 ENHRY, CDR2 SYGVKD. With 7 bases removed from V and 0 bases from J, the gap between germline ends came to 3 bases. In nucleotides, the CDR3 is TGTGCCATCACTGCTAACTATGGCTACACCTTC. It is translated as CAITANYGYTF.